The source of this T cell receptor (beta chain) is a study of high-grade serous ovarian cancer treatment subgroups. Study-level points and caveats: TCR clonal relatedness correlated positively with neoantigen level. Different patients shared almost no repertoire; same-patient tumors shared about 0.095 to 0.85.

This CDR3 region has 12 residues. The V gene's germline CDR1 is LNHDA and CDR2 SQIVND (reference sequence). V was trimmed by 5 bases and J by 5 bases, leaving 9 bases between them. Tumor tissue was taken before any definitive surgery or chemotherapy was given. Worth noting for this clone: Its antigen remains unidentified.

Generated by immunoSEQ multiplex PCR, the TCRdb table keeps only in-frame clones and is missing some. The table shows around 15,000 clones, with almost 75% occurring only once. Sequencing used tumor tissue. The chain is built from TRBV19 and TRBJ1-2, with a possible D match to TRBD1 (6 bases). The sequence was collected from a human donor with high-grade serous ovarian cancer. For the CDR3, the DNA is TGTGCCAGTAGTGGGACAAAATATGGCTACACCTTC. Protein product: CASSGTKYGYTF.